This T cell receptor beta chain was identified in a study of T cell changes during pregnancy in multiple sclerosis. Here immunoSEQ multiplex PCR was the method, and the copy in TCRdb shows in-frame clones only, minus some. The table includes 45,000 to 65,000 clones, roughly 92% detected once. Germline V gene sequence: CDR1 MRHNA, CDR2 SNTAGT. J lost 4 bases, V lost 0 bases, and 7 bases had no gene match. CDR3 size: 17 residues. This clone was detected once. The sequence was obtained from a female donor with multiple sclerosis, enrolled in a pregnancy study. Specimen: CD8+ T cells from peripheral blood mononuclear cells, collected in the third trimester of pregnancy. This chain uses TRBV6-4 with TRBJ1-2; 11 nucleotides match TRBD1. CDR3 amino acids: CASSDSRGQGAFYGYTF. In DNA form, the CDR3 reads TGTGCCAGCAGTGACTCGAGAGGACAGGGGGCCTTCTATGGCTACACCTTC.